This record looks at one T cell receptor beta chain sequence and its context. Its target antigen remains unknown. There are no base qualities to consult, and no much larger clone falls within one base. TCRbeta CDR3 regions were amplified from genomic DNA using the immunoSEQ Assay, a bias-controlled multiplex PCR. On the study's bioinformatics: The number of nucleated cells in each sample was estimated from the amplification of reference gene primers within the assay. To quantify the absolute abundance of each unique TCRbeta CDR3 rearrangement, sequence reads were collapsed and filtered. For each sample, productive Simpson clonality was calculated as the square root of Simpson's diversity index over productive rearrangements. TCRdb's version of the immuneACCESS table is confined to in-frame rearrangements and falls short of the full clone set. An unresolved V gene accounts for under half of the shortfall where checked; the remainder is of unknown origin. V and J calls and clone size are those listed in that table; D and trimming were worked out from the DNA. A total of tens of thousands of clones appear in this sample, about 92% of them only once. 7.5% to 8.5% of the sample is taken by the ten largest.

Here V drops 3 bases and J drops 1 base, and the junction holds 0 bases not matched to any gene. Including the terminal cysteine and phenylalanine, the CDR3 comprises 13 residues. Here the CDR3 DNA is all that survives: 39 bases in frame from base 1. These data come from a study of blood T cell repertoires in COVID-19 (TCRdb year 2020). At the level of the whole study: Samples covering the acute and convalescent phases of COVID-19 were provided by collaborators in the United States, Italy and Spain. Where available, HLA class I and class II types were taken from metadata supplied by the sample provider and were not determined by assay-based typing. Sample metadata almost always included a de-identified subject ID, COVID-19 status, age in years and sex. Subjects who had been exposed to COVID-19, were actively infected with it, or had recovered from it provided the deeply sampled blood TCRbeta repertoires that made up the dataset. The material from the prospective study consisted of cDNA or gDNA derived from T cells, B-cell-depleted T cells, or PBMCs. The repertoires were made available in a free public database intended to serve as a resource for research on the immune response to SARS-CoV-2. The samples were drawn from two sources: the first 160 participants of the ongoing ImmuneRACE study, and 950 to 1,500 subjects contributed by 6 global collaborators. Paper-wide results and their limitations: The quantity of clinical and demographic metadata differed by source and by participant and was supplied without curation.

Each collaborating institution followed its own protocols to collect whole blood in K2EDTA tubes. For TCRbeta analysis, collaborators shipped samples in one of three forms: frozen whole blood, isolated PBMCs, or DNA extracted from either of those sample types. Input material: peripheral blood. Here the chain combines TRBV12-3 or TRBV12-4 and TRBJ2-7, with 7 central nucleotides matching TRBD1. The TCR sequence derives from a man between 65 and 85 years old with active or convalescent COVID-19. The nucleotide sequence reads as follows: TGTGCCAGCAGTTTCAGGGGGTCCTACGAGCAGTACTTC. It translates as CASSFRGSYEQYF.